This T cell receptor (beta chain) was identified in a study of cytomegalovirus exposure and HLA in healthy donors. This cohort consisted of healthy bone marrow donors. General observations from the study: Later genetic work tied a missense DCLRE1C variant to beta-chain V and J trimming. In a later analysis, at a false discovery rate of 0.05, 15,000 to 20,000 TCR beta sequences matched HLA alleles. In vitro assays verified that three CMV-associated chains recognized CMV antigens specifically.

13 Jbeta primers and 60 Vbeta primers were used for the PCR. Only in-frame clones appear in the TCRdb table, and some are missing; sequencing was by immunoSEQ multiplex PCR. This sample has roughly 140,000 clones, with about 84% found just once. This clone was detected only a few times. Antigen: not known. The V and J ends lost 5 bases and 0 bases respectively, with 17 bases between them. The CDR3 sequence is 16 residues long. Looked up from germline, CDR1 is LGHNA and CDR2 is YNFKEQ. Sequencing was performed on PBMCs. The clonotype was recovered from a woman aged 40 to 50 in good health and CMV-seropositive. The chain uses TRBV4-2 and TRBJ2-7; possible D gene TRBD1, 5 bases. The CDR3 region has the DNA TGTGCCAGCAGCGCTTCAGGGTCTTCACTCTCCTACGAGCAGTACTTC. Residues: CASSASGSSLSYEQYF.